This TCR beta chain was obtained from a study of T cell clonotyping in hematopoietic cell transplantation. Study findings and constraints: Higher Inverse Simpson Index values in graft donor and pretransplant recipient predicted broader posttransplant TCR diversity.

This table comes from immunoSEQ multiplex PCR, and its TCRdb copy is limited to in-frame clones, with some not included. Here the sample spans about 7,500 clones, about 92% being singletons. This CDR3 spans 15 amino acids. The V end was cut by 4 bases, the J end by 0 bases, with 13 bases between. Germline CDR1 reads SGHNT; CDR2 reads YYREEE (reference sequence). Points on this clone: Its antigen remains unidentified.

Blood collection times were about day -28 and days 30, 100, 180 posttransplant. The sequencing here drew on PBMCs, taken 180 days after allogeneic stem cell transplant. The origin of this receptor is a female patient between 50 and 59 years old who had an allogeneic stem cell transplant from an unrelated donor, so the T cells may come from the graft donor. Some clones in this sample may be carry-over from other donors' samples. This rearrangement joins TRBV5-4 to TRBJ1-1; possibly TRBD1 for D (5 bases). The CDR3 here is CASSIGAGLNTEAFF. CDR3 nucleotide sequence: TGTGCCAGCAGCATTGGGGCGGGGTTGAACACTGAAGCTTTCTTT.